These 21 T cell receptor beta chains were all obtained from the same sample, sequenced in a study of blood T cell repertoires in COVID-19. TCRdb's copy holds only in-frame clones and misses some; the assay was immunoSEQ multiplex PCR. The top ten clones hold nearly 0.85% of a sample with some 110,000 clones, over 70% of them seen once. Sample: peripheral blood. The receptors were sampled from a woman aged 70 to 79 with acute or convalescent COVID-19.

The chain links TRBV13 to TRBJ1-2; D is perhaps TRBD1 (6 bases). This CDR3 spans 14 amino acids. V lost 2 bases to trimming and J lost 8 bases, with 15 bases between them. Germline values: CDR1 PRHDT, CDR2 FYEKMQ (reference sequence). The CDR3: CASSLNMGAKGYTF. The CDR3 coding sequence is TGTGCCAGCAGCTTAAACATGGGGGCGAAAGGCTACACCTTC.

The chain's CDR3 is CASSLSKGGWADTQYF. In DNA, the CDR3 is TGTGCCAGCAGTTTGTCGAAAGGGGGCTGGGCGGATACGCAGTATTTT. V and J are TRBV28 and TRBJ2-3; 7 bases align to TRBD1. The CDR3 is 16 amino acids. Germline values: CDR1 MDHEN, CDR2 SYDVKM. After removal of 3 bases from V and 6 bases from J, the junction contained 12 bases not matched to a gene.

This rearrangement joins TRBV11-3 to TRBJ2-3; 16 positions match TRBD2. The V gene's germline CDR1 is SGHNT and CDR2 YENEEA. The CDR3 spans 18 residues. J gave up 3 bases and V 4 bases, and 7 bases lay outside the gene matches. The CDR3, as DNA: TGTGCCAGCAGCTCGGGACTAGCGGGGGGGCGGACAACAGATACGCAGTATTTT. It translates to CASSSGLAGGRTTDTQYF.

This chain connects TRBV18 to TRBJ1-1; the match to TRBD1 covers 10 bases. The CDR3 has 14 residues. J gave up 6 bases and V 1 base, and 2 bases lay outside the gene matches. Germline CDR1 reads KGHSH; CDR2 reads LQKENI. In DNA, the CDR3 is TGTGCCAGCTCACCACGGACAGGGGGGGCTGAAGCTTTCTTT. Residues: CASSPRTGGAEAFF.

The chain carries TRBV11-2 and TRBJ2-5; D may be TRBD1 (6 bases). Germline assignment: CDR1 SGHAT and CDR2 FQNNGV. The CDR3 totals 16 residues. V lost 0 bases and J lost 2, with 13 bases in between. The CDR3 DNA sequence: TGTGCCAGCAGCTTAGAGAGGTCTAGGGGGCAAGAGACCCAGTACTTC. Protein product: CASSLERSRGQETQYF.

The chain is built from TRBV5-4 and TRBJ2-3; possible D gene TRBD1, 5 bases. The V end lost 0 bases, the J end lost 2 bases, and 7 bases lay between the germline ends. Germline values: CDR1 SGHNT, CDR2 YYREEE (reference sequence). This CDR3 has 14 amino acids. This CDR3 is CASSLDRFTDTQYF. CDR3 DNA: TGTGCCAGCAGCTTGGACAGGTTCACAGATACGCAGTATTTT.

The rearrangement links TRBV18 to TRBJ1-5; 7 nucleotides match TRBD1. Germline trimming cut 3 bases from V and 2 bases from J; bases unmatched to any gene: 4. The CDR3 sequence is 15 residues long. The germline V gene has CDR1 KGHSH and CDR2 LQKENI. This chain's CDR3 is CASSPPGTGNQPQHF. CDR3 bases: TGTGCCAGCTCACCCCCCGGGACAGGCAATCAGCCCCAGCATTTT.

The chain recombines TRBV18 with TRBJ2-5; 8 bases are a match to TRBD2. CDR3 length equals 14 residues. The V segment lost 2 bases and the J segment 5 bases; nucleotides outside the gene matches: 4. Germline CDR1 and CDR2: KGHSH and LQKENI. The CDR3 region is CASSPSGGQETQYF. CDR3 coding DNA: TGTGCCAGCTCACCAAGCGGGGGTCAGGAGACCCAGTACTTC. The full variable domain, completed using reference TRBV18 and TRBJ2-5, is NAGVMQNPRHLVRRRGQEARLRCSPMKGHSHVYWYRQLPEEGLKFMVYLQKENIIDESGMPKERFSAEFPKEGPSILRIQQVVRGDSAAYFCASSPSGGQETQYFGPGTRLLVL.

The chain is built from TRBV29-1 and TRBJ2-1; a weak D match, TRBD2 (6 bases). In germline, CDR1 is SQVTM, CDR2 ANQGSEA. The CDR3 has 14 amino acids. The V gene lost 6 bases and the J gene lost 9 bases, with 21 bases spanning the gap. As DNA, the CDR3 is TGCAGCGTGCCCGGGATTTCGCTGGGAGGTGAGCAGTTCTTC. Amino acids: CSVPGISLGGEQFF.

This clone occurred once. V usage is TRBV19 and J usage is TRBJ1-5, with 8 bases fitting TRBD1. The CDR3 sequence is 15 residues long. CDR1 is LNHDA and CDR2 is SQIVND in the germline V gene (reference sequence). Unmatched junction bases numbered 5, after V lost 5 bases and J lost 2 bases. CDR3 amino acids: CASSQGARGNQPQHF. CDR3 DNA sequence: TGTGCCAGTAGTCAGGGGGCGAGGGGCAATCAGCCCCAGCATTTT.

This chain connects TRBV5-4 to TRBJ1-6, with a weak D call TRBD1 (6 bases). This CDR3 spans 17 amino acids. Germline CDR1 SGHNT, CDR2 YYREEE (reference sequence). V was clipped by 1 base and J by 6 bases, with 17 bases between them. The CDR3 protein is CASSLPGGGLGNSPLHF. CDR3 in DNA: TGTGCCAGCAGCTTGCCCGGGGGGGGCCTGGGTAATTCACCCCTCCACTTT. Looking up the rest from reference TRBV5-4 and TRBJ1-6 gives the full variable domain: ETGVTQSPTHLIKTRGQQVTLRCSSQSGHNTVSWYQQALGQGPQFIFQYYREEENGRGNFPPRFSGLQFPNYSSELNVNALELDDSALYLCASSLPGGGLGNSPLHFGNGTRLTVT.

In its sample, this clone was seen once. The chain combines TRBV29-1 with TRBJ2-7; 7 positions match TRBD1. The V gene's germline CDR1 is SQVTM and CDR2 ANQGSEA. This CDR3 spans 13 amino acids. V was clipped by 5 bases and J by 2 bases; unmatched bases: 6. The CDR3 DNA reads as TGCAGCGTTTCCGACAGGGTAGCCTACGAGCAGTACTTC. Translating it yields CSVSDRVAYEQYF.

The rearrangement uses TRBV7-2 and TRBJ1-2; TRBD1 is a possible D gene (5 bases). The germline CDR1 and CDR2 sequences are SGHTA and FQGNSA. This CDR3 comprises 14 residues. Trimming took off 5 bases at V and 0 bases at J, with 10 bases between the two ends. CDR3 sequence: CASSPGGPNYGYTF. The CDR3 nucleotides are TGTGCCAGCAGCCCCGGGGGTCCTAACTATGGCTACACCTTC.

This clone has a handful of counts. This chain links TRBV5-1 with TRBJ2-1; 7 nucleotides align to TRBD1. The CDR3 runs 15 residues. In germline, CDR1 is SGHRS, CDR2 YFSETQ. The V and J ends lost 2 bases and 5 bases, in that order; junction bases with no gene match: 7. CDR3 DNA sequence: TGCGCCAGCAGCTTAGGAGGACAGGTCGACAATGAGCAGTTCTTC. Its protein product is CASSLGGQVDNEQFF.

The V call is TRBV28, the J call TRBJ2-1; 11 positions match TRBD1. V lost 5 bases and J lost 7; bases outside the gene matches: 1. Germline assignment: CDR1 MDHEN and CDR2 SYDVKM. The CDR3 sequence is 13 residues long. CDR3 bases: TGTGCCAGCAGTGGGGACAGGGGGAATGAGCAGTTCTTC. This sequence encodes CASSGDRGNEQFF.

The chain links TRBV5-5 to TRBJ2-7; 7 bases match TRBD1. Per germline, CDR1 SGHKS and CDR2 YYEKEE (reference sequence). This CDR3 contains 13 residues. V trimming: 4 bases; J trimming: 5 bases; junction bases outside the gene matches: 6. The CDR3 sequence is CASSRPRGHEQYF. CDR3 nucleotide sequence: TGTGCCAGCAGCCGGCCGAGGGGGCACGAGCAGTACTTC. Supplemented by reference TRBV5-5 and TRBJ2-7, the full variable domain reads DAGVTQSPTHLIKTRGQQVTLRCSPISGHKSVSWYQQVLGQGPQFIFQYYEKEERGRGNFPDRFSARQFPNYSSELNVNALLLGDSALYLCASSRPRGHEQYFGPGTRLTVT.

This clone came up once. The rearrangement uses TRBV27 and TRBJ1-2, with D tentatively TRBD1 (6 bases). V lost 5 bases, J lost 5 bases, and 15 bases lay in between. The CDR3 runs to 14 residues. CDR1 is MNHEY and CDR2 is SMNVEV in the germline V gene (reference sequence). CDR3 nucleotides: TGTGCCAGCAGTACGGACAGTACAGGGTATGGCTACACCTTC. As protein: CASSTDSTGYGYTF.

In nucleotides, the CDR3 is TGTGCCAGCACTTCCATTCTTGACAGGACCTACAATGAGCAGTTCTTC. Encoded protein: CASTSILDRTYNEQFF. J is TRBJ2-1 and V is TRBV28, with a tentative D call TRBD1 (6 bases). This CDR3 is built from 16 residues. Germline lookup yields CDR1 MDHEN and CDR2 SYDVKM. Deletions cut 7 bases from V and 2 bases from J, with 18 bases between.

The chain joins TRBV7-2 to TRBJ1-1, with D tentatively TRBD1 (5 bases). CDR1 and CDR2 from the germline V gene are SGHTA and FQGNSA. With 0 bases removed from V and 7 bases from J, the gap between germline ends came to 15 bases. There are 15 residues in the CDR3. CDR3 DNA: TGTGCCAGCAGCTTAGCGGCGGGGGGATCCGTTGAAGCTTTCTTT. Translation gives CASSLAAGGSVEAFF.

The rearrangement joins TRBV18 to TRBJ1-2; D is unclear. Germline CDR1 reads KGHSH; CDR2 reads LQKENI. This CDR3 has 14 residues. Trimming stripped 6 bases from V and 3 bases from J, with 14 bases between. The CDR3 DNA sequence: TGTGCCAGCTCGCGACGCGGGGTTGACTATGGCTACACCTTC. This translates into CASSRRGVDYGYTF.

The chain uses TRBV19 and TRBJ1-1; 8 positions match TRBD1. Trimming cost V 3 bases and J 8 bases; bases outside gene matches: 8. The CDR3 spans 14 residues. The germline V gene has CDR1 LNHDA and CDR2 SQIVND (reference sequence). In DNA, the CDR3 is TGTGCCAGTAGTATGCGAGACAGGGGTGTAGAAGCTTTCTTT. Its translation: CASSMRDRGVEAFF.